A selection of T cell receptor beta chains follows, all from one sample in a study of control samples from healthy donors and cancer patients. Sequencing used immunoSEQ multiplex PCR; TCRdb keeps in-frame clones, though not all of them. This table has about 250,000 clones, roughly four fifths appearing once. The sequenced sample consisted of PBMCs. The receptors come from a woman aged 55-70 years with lung cancer. CDR3s include the opening cysteine and the closing phenylalanine or tryptophan. The D gene is left open where the match is weak. Size is omitted from some rows. Given values are once, few, many or a class for expanded clones.

v_gene	j_gene	abundance	d_gene	CDR3nt	CDR3aa
TRBV2	TRBJ2-7	-	TRBD2	TGTGCCAGCAGCTCCTCACTAGCGGGATTAGGCGAGCAGTACTTC	CASSSSLAGLGEQYF
TRBV2	TRBJ1-5	-	-	TGTGCCAGCGGAGTCGTAAATAGCAATCAGCCCCAGCATTTT	CASGVVNSNQPQHF
TRBV10-3	TRBJ1-1	-	-	TGTGCCACCTCTCAACAGGGATTGAACACTGAAGCTTTCTTT	CATSQQGLNTEAFF
TRBV28	TRBJ2-1	few	-	TGTGCCAGCAGTTTTTTCGGCTCCCATGAGCAGTTCTTC	CASSFFGSHEQFF
TRBV11-2	TRBJ2-2	-	TRBD2	TGTGCCAGCAAAGCGGGAGGCGCGAACACCGGGGAGCTGTTTTTT	CASKAGGANTGELFF
TRBV2	TRBJ1-6	-	-	TGTGCCAGCAGCGCAGACAGACTGTATAATTCACCCCTCCACTTT	CASSADRLYNSPLHF
TRBV14	TRBJ2-4	-	TRBD2	TGTGCCAGCAGCCGGACTAGCGGAGCCAAAAACATTCAGTACTTC	CASSRTSGAKNIQYF
TRBV19	TRBJ2-2	once	-	TGTGCCAGTAGTACGATCAACAGTGGGTCAGGCACCGGGGAGCTGTTTTTT	CASSTINSGSGTGELFF
TRBV9	TRBJ2-5	-	-	TGTGCCAGCAGCGTCGGGACACTACCACAAGAGACCCAGTACTTC	CASSVGTLPQETQYF
TRBV19	TRBJ1-2	-	-	TGTGCCAGTAGCCCAGGGAGGGGGTATGGCTACACCTTC	CASSPGRGYGYTF
TRBV7-8	TRBJ2-1	-	-	TGTGCCAGCAGCCGATCAGGTGAGCAGTTCTTC	CASSRSGEQFF
TRBV4-2	TRBJ1-6	-	-	TGTGCCAGCAGCCAAGAAGTCGGAGGGCGTAATTCACCCCTCCACTTT	CASSQEVGGRNSPLHF
TRBV7-2	TRBJ2-7	-	-	TGTGCCAGCAGCTTAGCATCTTATTCCTACGAGCAGTACTTC	CASSLASYSYEQYF
TRBV6-6	TRBJ2-7	-	-	TGTGCCAGCAGCCAGACACACGCTACCTACGAGCAGTACTTC	CASSQTHATYEQYF
TRBV7-9	TRBJ2-7	-	-	TGTGCCAGCAGCTCCCTCCCCTACGAGCAGTACTTC	CASSSLPYEQYF
TRBV12-3/TRBV12-4	TRBJ2-7	few	-	TGTGCCAGCAGTTTTAGGGCGAGCTACGAGCAGTACTTC	CASSFRASYEQYF
TRBV9	TRBJ2-7	-	TRBD2	TGTGCCAGCAGCGTAGGGACTAGCGGCTACGAGCAGTACTTC	CASSVGTSGYEQYF
TRBV20-1	TRBJ1-1	-	-	TGCAGTGCTCCCCTGAACACTGAAGCTTTCTTT	CSAPLNTEAFF
TRBV7-8	TRBJ2-3	-	-	TGTGCCAGCAGCTTAAGGTGGGCTCCCACAGATACGCAGTATTTT	CASSLRWAPTDTQYF
TRBV11-3	TRBJ1-2	-	-	TGTGCCAGCAGCTTAGGGGCAGGGTCGAACTATGGCTACACCTTC	CASSLGAGSNYGYTF
TRBV19	TRBJ1-5	-	-	TGTGCCAGTAGGAGCAGTAGCAATCAGCCCCAGCATTTT	CASRSSSNQPQHF
TRBV7-9	TRBJ1-2	-	-	TGTGCCAGCAGCCCGCAGGGCTATGGCTACACCTTC	CASSPQGYGYTF
TRBV5-4	TRBJ1-6	few	-	TGTGCCAGCAGCTTGGGCCCGGTCGGCCTATCACCCCTCCACTTT	CASSLGPVGLSPLHF
TRBV27	TRBJ1-1	once	-	TGTGCCAGCAGATTACAGGGAACTGAAGCTTTCTTT	CASRLQGTEAFF
TRBV5-5	TRBJ1-5	few	-	TGTGCCAGCAGCCTGACTGACCGTCAGCCCCAGCATTTT	CASSLTDRQPQHF
TRBV2	TRBJ2-7	-	-	TGTGCCAGCAGTGAAGGGCGGTCCGGGACCCACTTC	CASSEGRSGTHF
TRBV7-3	TRBJ1-5	-	-	TGTGCCAGCAGCCTCGGGGCTAATCAGCCCCAGCATTTT	CASSLGANQPQHF
TRBV15	TRBJ2-5	-	-	TGTGCCACCAGCAGAGGGCAGAACCAAGAGACCCAGTACTTC	CATSRGQNQETQYF
TRBV10-3	TRBJ2-1	-	TRBD1	TGTGCCATCAGTGCCCGGACAGGGGGTGCGTACAATGAGCAGTTCTTC	CAISARTGGAYNEQFF
TRBV20-1	TRBJ1-3	-	TRBD1	TGCAGTGCGAGTTCCGGACAGGGTTTAGCCGGAAACACCATATATTTT	CSASSGQGLAGNTIYF
TRBV5-6	TRBJ2-5	-	-	TGTGCCAGCAGCAAGAAAGGGGAGACCCAGTACTTC	CASSKKGETQYF
TRBV10-3	TRBJ1-1	-	-	TGTGCCATCAGTTTGGGGGGTACTGAAGCTTTCTTT	CAISLGGTEAFF
TRBV5-1	TRBJ1-1	-	-	TGCGCCAGCAGCTTACAGGTCCTCCCCCGTGGAACTGAAGCTTTCTTT	CASSLQVLPRGTEAFF
TRBV11-2	TRBJ2-5	-	-	TGTGCCAGCAGCTTAGATCTCATGGGAGAGACCCAGTACTTC	CASSLDLMGETQYF
TRBV9	TRBJ2-1	-	TRBD2	TGTGCCAGCAGCGTAGCGGGAGGGCCTGAGGAGCAGTTCTTC	CASSVAGGPEEQFF
TRBV7-2	TRBJ2-1	-	-	TGTGCCAGCAGCTTAGTAAGGGTAGCGGTCCCCTCCTACAATGAGCAGTTCTTC	CASSLVRVAVPSYNEQFF
TRBV10-1	TRBJ2-3	-	TRBD2	TGCGCCAGCAGACCCGGGACTAGTGGCGCAGATACGCAGTATTTT	CASRPGTSGADTQYF
TRBV5-5	TRBJ2-7	once	TRBD2	TGTGCCAGCAGCCTAAATCGGGCGGGAGGGCCAGGATTCTACGAGCAGTACTTC	CASSLNRAGGPGFYEQYF